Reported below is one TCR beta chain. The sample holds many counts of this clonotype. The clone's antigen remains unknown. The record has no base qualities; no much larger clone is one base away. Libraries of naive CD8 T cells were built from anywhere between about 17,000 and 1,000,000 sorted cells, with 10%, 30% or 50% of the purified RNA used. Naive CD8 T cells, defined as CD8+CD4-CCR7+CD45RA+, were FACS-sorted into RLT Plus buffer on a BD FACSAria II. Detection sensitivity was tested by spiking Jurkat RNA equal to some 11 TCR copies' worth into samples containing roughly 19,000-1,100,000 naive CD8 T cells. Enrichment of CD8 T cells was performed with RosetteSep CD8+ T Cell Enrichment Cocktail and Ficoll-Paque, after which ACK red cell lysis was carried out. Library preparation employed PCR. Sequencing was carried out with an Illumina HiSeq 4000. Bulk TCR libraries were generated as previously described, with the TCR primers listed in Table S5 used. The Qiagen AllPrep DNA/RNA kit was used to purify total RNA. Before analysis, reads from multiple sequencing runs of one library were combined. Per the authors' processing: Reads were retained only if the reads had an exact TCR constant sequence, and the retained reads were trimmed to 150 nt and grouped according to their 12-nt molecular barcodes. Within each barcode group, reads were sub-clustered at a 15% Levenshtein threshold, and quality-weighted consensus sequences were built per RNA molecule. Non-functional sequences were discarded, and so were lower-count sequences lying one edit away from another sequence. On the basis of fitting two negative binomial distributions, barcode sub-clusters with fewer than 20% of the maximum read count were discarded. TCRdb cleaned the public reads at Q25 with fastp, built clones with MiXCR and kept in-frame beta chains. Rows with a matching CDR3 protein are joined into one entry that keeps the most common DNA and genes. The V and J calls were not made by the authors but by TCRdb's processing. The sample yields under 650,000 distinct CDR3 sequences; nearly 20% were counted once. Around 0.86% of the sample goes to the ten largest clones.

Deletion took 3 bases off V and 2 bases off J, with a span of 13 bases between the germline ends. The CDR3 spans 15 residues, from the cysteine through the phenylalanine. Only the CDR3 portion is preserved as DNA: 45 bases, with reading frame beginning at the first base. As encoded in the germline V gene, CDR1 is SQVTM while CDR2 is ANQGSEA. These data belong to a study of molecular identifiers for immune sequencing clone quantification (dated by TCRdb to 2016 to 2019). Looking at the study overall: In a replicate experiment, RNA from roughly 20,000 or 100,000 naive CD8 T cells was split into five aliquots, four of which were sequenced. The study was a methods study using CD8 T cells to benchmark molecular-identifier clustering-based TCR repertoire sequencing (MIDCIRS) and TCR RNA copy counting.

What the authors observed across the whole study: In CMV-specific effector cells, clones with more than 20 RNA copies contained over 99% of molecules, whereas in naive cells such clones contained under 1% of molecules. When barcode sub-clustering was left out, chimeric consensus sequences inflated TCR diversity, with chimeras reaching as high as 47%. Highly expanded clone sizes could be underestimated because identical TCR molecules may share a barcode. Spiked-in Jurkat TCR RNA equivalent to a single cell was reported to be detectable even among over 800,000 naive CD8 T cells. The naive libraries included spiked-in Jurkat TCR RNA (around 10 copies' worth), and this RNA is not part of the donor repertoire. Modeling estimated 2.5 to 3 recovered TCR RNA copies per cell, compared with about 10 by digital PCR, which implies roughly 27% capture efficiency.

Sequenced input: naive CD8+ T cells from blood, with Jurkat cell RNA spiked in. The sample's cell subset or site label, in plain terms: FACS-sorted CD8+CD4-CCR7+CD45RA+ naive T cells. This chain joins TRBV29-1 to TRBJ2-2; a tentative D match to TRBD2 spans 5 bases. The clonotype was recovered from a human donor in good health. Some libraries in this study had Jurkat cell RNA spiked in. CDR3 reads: CSVEVPAVNTGELFF. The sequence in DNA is TGCAGCGTTGAGGTTCCAGCGGTTAACACCGGGGAGCTGTTTTTT.